Each of the 32 T cell receptor beta chains below was sequenced from the same sample in a study of control samples from healthy donors and cancer patients (dated by TCRdb to 2019 to 2021). Preparation of the library involved the immunoSEQ multiplex PCR assay. TCRdb mirrors the immuneACCESS table, restricted to in-frame sequences. Some clones are absent from its copies; in checked studies, under half trace to an unresolved V gene, and the reason for the others is unknown. In all, the sample holds approximately 90,000 clones, and just over 90% of those were seen once. The ten biggest clones cover over 1.3% of the sample. Sequenced sample: blood. Receptors originate from a woman aged 25 to 39 in good health.

The genes are TRBV5-1 and TRBJ2-1, with TRBD1 identical over 9 bases. V trimming: 0 bases; J trimming: 1 base; junction bases outside the gene matches: 5. CDR3 length: 17 residues. Germline V gene sequence: CDR1 SGHRS, CDR2 YFSETQ. CDR3 sequence: CASSLDGTGWSYNEQFF. CDR3 nucleotides: TGCGCCAGCAGCTTGGATGGGACAGGGTGGTCCTACAATGAGCAGTTCTTC.

V gene TRBV14 combines with J gene TRBJ2-7; D gene uncertain. Germline-derived CDR1 and CDR2 are SGHDN and FVKESK. The CDR3 is 12 amino acids. Trimming removed 1 base from V and 4 bases from J, with 5 bases in between. The chain's CDR3 is CASSQVGYEQYF. The CDR3 nucleotides are TGTGCCAGCAGCCAAGTAGGTTACGAGCAGTACTTC. Using reference TRBV14 and TRBJ2-7 for the parts outside the CDR3, the full variable domain is EAGVTQFPSHSVIEKGQTVTLRCDPISGHDNLYWYRRVMGKEIKFLLHFVKESKQDESGMPNNRFLAERTGGTYSTLKVQPAELEDSGVYFCASSQVGYEQYFGPGTRLTVT.

The genes are TRBV12-3 or TRBV12-4 and TRBJ2-2; no definite D call. With 3 bases removed from V and 4 bases from J, the gap between germline ends came to 6 bases. The CDR3 is 13 residues long. CDR3 sequence: CASSFLSTGELFF. The CDR3 DNA sequence: TGTGCCAGCAGTTTCCTCAGCACCGGGGAGCTGTTTTTT.

This sequence joins TRBV6-1 and TRBJ1-5; 7 bases line up with TRBD1. Germline V CDR1 and CDR2: MNHNS, SASEGT. CDR3 length equals 14 residues. The junction had 5 bases not matched to a gene; V was cut back by 2 bases and J by 7 bases. The CDR3 region is CASSETGERQPQHF. CDR3 sequence (DNA): TGTGCCAGCAGTGAAACAGGGGAGAGGCAGCCCCAGCATTTT.

The genes are TRBV19 and TRBJ1-1; tentatively, D is TRBD1 (5 bases). The germline CDR1 and CDR2 sequences are LNHDA and SQIVND (reference sequence). This CDR3 is 14 amino acids long. Trimming shortened V by 5 bases and J by 3 bases, and 13 bases separated the two germline ends. CDR3 region: CASSPQGSDTEAFF. The CDR3 DNA follows: TGTGCCAGTAGTCCCCAGGGTAGTGACACTGAAGCTTTCTTT.

This chain connects TRBV27 to TRBJ1-1; possible D gene TRBD1, 5 bases. The CDR3 extends over 16 amino acids. Germline CDR1 reads MNHEY; CDR2 reads SMNVEV (reference sequence). The V end was cut by 5 bases, the J end by 0 bases, with 16 bases between. The CDR3 region has the DNA TGTGCCAGCAGTCGAGCCCTACGACAGTTGAACACTGAAGCTTTCTTT. Translation: CASSRALRQLNTEAFF.

The rearrangement links TRBV6-4 to TRBJ2-2; D is undetermined. CDR3 length: 13 residues. V dropped 8 bases and J dropped 6 bases, with 13 bases sitting between them. In germline, CDR1 is MRHNA, CDR2 SNTAGT. The CDR3 bases are TGTGCCAGCGGCCTTTCTGGGGCCGGGGAGCTGTTTTTT. Translated: CASGLSGAGELFF.

The V call is TRBV5-1, the J call TRBJ1-1, with a tentative D call TRBD1 (6 bases). In germline, CDR1 is SGHRS, CDR2 YFSETQ. The V end was cut by 5 bases, the J end by 5 bases, with 16 bases between. The CDR3 is made up of 14 amino acids. CDR3 protein: CASSSTGQGTEAFF. The CDR3 coding sequence is TGCGCCAGCAGTTCTACAGGGCAAGGGACTGAAGCTTTCTTT.

J is TRBJ2-7 and V is TRBV28, with TRBD2 matching over 9 bases. CDR1 MDHEN and CDR2 SYDVKM come from the germline V gene. V lost 7 bases to trimming and J lost 6 bases; unmatched junction nucleotides: 10. The CDR3 extends over 14 amino acids. CDR3 sequence (DNA): TGTGCCAGCAAGTGGCGGGAGGGCTTCCCCGAGCAGTACTTC. Amino acids: CASKWREGFPEQYF. Using reference TRBV28 and TRBJ2-7 for the parts outside the CDR3, the full variable domain is DVKVTQSSRYLVKRTGEKVFLECVQDMDHENMFWYRQDPGLGLRLIYFSYDVKMKEKGDIPEGYSVSREKKERFSLILESASTNQTSMYLCASKWREGFPEQYFGPGTRLTVT.

The chain links TRBV6-2 or TRBV6-3 to TRBJ2-2; 8 bases are shared with TRBD2. Per the germline V gene, CDR1 is MNHEY and CDR2 is SVGEGT. The CDR3 is 14 residues long. V lost 2 bases and J lost 7; bases outside the gene matches: 3. The CDR3 DNA reads as TGTGCCAGCAGTTACAGCGGGGGAGGCGGGGAGCTGTTTTTT. Its translation is CASSYSGGGGELFF.

V gene TRBV5-1 combines with J gene TRBJ1-1, with D possibly being TRBD1 (6 bases). There are 14 residues in the CDR3. The germline gives CDR1 SGHRS, CDR2 YFSETQ. With 3 bases removed from V and 0 bases from J, the gap between germline ends came to 9 bases. The CDR3 is CASSWGQLNTEAFF. DNA of the CDR3: TGCGCCAGCAGCTGGGGACAACTGAACACTGAAGCTTTCTTT.

CDR3 in DNA: TGTGCCAGCAGTTATCCCGAAGGTGCAACTAATGAAAAACTGTTTTTT. It is translated as CASSYPEGATNEKLFF. The gene calls are TRBV28 and TRBJ1-4; no firm D call. The CDR3 consists of 16 residues. The germline V gene has CDR1 MDHEN and CDR2 SYDVKM. The V end lost 4 bases, the J end lost 0 bases, and 12 bases lay between the germline ends.

This clone showed up just once. The chain has TRBV10-1 and TRBJ1-6; D call uncertain. The germline gives CDR1 WNHNN, CDR2 SYGVQD (reference sequence). The CDR3 is 13 amino acids. V was pared by 0 bases and J by 6 bases, with 3 bases between. The CDR3 nucleotides are TGCGCCAGCAGTGAGTCCCGTAATTCACCCCTCCACTTT. Protein sequence: CASSESRNSPLHF.

The chain recombines TRBV14 with TRBJ1-4; D remains unclear. CDR1 and CDR2 (germline): SGHDN, FVKESK. The V end lost 5 bases, the J end lost 7 bases, and 11 bases lay between the germline ends. The CDR3 is 13 amino acids. In nucleotides, the CDR3 is TGTGCCAGCAGCAAGCGGGGAGGTGAAAAACTGTTTTTT. As protein: CASSKRGGEKLFF. The variable domain in full, completed from reference TRBV14 and TRBJ1-4, reads EAGVTQFPSHSVIEKGQTVTLRCDPISGHDNLYWYRRVMGKEIKFLLHFVKESKQDESGMPNNRFLAERTGGTYSTLKVQPAELEDSGVYFCASSKRGGEKLFFGSGTQLSVL.

The rearrangement joins TRBV6-1 to TRBJ1-5; D is possibly TRBD1 (6 bases). The germline gives CDR1 MNHNS, CDR2 SASEGT. V lost 1 base and J 0 bases, leaving 10 bases between the germline ends. The CDR3 length is 16 residues. CDR3 region: CASSEGTVYSNQPQHF. The CDR3 nucleotides are TGTGCCAGCAGTGAAGGGACAGTCTATAGCAATCAGCCCCAGCATTTT.

The chain recombines TRBV19 with TRBJ2-3, with D perhaps TRBD2 (5 bases). Germline V gives CDR1 LNHDA, CDR2 SQIVND (reference sequence). The V end lost 10 bases, the J end lost 2 bases, and 13 bases lay between the germline ends. The CDR3 is 13 amino acids. CDR3 region: CATGVRDTDTQYF. DNA of the CDR3: TGTGCCACCGGGGTGAGGGACACAGATACGCAGTATTTT.

This clone appeared a single time. The rearrangement links TRBV20-1 to TRBJ2-7; no clear D gene. The CDR3 has 13 residues. Trimming left V 3 bases short and J 2 bases short, with 11 bases between. From germline, CDR1 is DFQATT and CDR2 SNEGSKA (reference sequence). The CDR3 loop reads CSASDGPPYEQYF. CDR3 DNA: TGCAGTGCTAGTGATGGGCCTCCCTACGAGCAGTACTTC.

A single count supports this clone. CDR3 nucleotide sequence: TGTGCCAGCAGTTTTGCGTCTAGCGACTACAATGAGCAGTTCTTC. Its translation: CASSFASSDYNEQFF. The rearrangement joins TRBV28 to TRBJ2-1, with a possible D match to TRBD2 (6 bases). Trimming took off 3 bases at V and 3 bases at J, with 12 bases between the two ends. Germline CDR1 and CDR2: MDHEN and SYDVKM. The CDR3 length is 15 residues.

This clone came up once. The genes are TRBV28 and TRBJ1-5; 7 nucleotides line up with TRBD1. There are 17 residues in the CDR3. CDR1 is MDHEN and CDR2 is SYDVKM in the germline V gene. The J segment lost 0 bases and the V segment lost 4 bases, leaving 9 bases of the junction unmatched. CDR3 loop: CASSYPRTGPSNQPQHF. The DNA for the CDR3 is TGTGCCAGCAGTTACCCTAGGACAGGACCTAGCAATCAGCCCCAGCATTTT. The whole variable domain, filled in from reference TRBV28 and TRBJ1-5, reads DVKVTQSSRYLVKRTGEKVFLECVQDMDHENMFWYRQDPGLGLRLIYFSYDVKMKEKGDIPEGYSVSREKKERFSLILESASTNQTSMYLCASSYPRTGPSNQPQHFGDGTRLSIL.

This clone turned up a few times. This rearrangement joins TRBV10-2 to TRBJ2-1, with 12 bases matching TRBD1. J lost 0 bases, V lost 4 bases, and 10 bases had no gene match. CDR3 length: 19 amino acids. CDR1 is WSHSY and CDR2 is SAAADI in the germline V gene. CDR3 nucleotide sequence: TGCGCCAGCAGTGCTTTCCGGGACAGGGGGCTAAGCTCCTACAATGAGCAGTTCTTC. This gives the protein CASSAFRDRGLSSYNEQFF.

This rearrangement joins TRBV2 to TRBJ2-1, with 8 nucleotides matching TRBD2. CDR1 and CDR2 from the germline V gene are SNHLY and FYNNEI. V was pared by 8 bases and J by 5 bases, with 11 bases of the junction left unmatched. There are 15 residues in the CDR3. DNA of the CDR3: TGTGCCAGCCGGACTAGCCCAACCCCCCACAATGAGCAGTTCTTC. Translation: CASRTSPTPHNEQFF.

The chain combines TRBV7-6 with TRBJ1-1; D might be TRBD1 (6 bases). There are 15 residues in the CDR3. Trimming removed 1 base from V and 8 bases from J, with 17 bases in between. CDR1 SGHVS and CDR2 FNYEAQ come from the germline V gene. DNA for the CDR3: TGTGCCAGCAGCTTAGGAGTCGAGGAGGGGACAGAAGCTTTCTTT. Protein product: CASSLGVEEGTEAFF.

This rearrangement joins TRBV10-3 to TRBJ1-5; D is uncertain. Trimming cost V 4 bases and J 1 base, with 5 bases left between them. This CDR3 is built from 13 residues. Per the germline V gene, CDR1 is ENHRY and CDR2 is SYGVKD. This CDR3 is CAISAESNQPQHF. The CDR3 DNA reads as TGTGCCATCAGTGCTGAGAGCAATCAGCCCCAGCATTTT.

This chain joins TRBV6-6 and TRBJ1-3, with 8 nucleotides matching TRBD1. Per germline, CDR1 MNHNY and CDR2 SVGAGI (reference sequence). Trimming removed 5 bases from V and 0 bases from J; junction bases left unmatched: 0. There are 14 residues in the CDR3. This CDR3 is CASSGTGSGNTIYF. The CDR3 DNA reads TGTGCCAGCAGTGGGACAGGCTCTGGAAACACCATATATTTT.

The chain carries TRBV7-9 and TRBJ2-1; 10 bases line up with TRBD2. V dropped 4 bases and J dropped 4; count of bases not matched to a gene: 4. The CDR3 length is 15 residues. Germline V gene lookup returns CDR1 SEHNR and CDR2 FQNEAQ (reference sequence). The CDR3 reads CASSSGLAVYNEQFF. As DNA, the CDR3 is TGTGCCAGCAGCTCAGGACTAGCGGTATACAATGAGCAGTTCTTC.

J is TRBJ2-1 and V is TRBV5-1; 8 bases match TRBD2. V lost 0 bases to trimming and J lost 0 bases; unmatched junction nucleotides: 2. The CDR3 is 16 amino acids. CDR1 is SGHRS, CDR2 YFSETQ, per germline. The CDR3 reads CASSLDGGGSYNEQFF. DNA for the CDR3: TGCGCCAGCAGCTTGGACGGGGGGGGCTCCTACAATGAGCAGTTCTTC.

The chain has TRBV6-5 and TRBJ2-3, with D tentatively TRBD2 (6 bases). CDR1 is MNHEY and CDR2 is SVGAGI in the germline V gene. The CDR3 is 14 amino acids. V was pared by 6 bases and J by 4 bases, with 14 bases between. CDR3 region: CASRRLETPDTQYF. The CDR3 bases are TGTGCCAGCAGGAGACTAGAGACGCCAGATACGCAGTATTTT.

This chain links TRBV7-9 with TRBJ2-7; TRBD2 aligns across 7 bases. Per the germline V gene, CDR1 is SEHNR and CDR2 is FQNEAQ (reference sequence). CDR3 length: 13 amino acids. Trimming cost V 9 bases and J 6 bases; bases outside gene matches: 11. CDR3: CASRRLAASEQYF. In DNA form, the CDR3 reads TGTGCCAGTCGAAGGCTAGCGGCCTCCGAGCAGTACTTC.

This sequence joins TRBV4-1 and TRBJ1-1; 7 nucleotides agree with TRBD1. Germline assignment: CDR1 MGHRA and CDR2 YSYEKL. The CDR3 is 20 residues long. V gave up 1 base and J gave up 0 bases; unmatched junction bases: 17. CDR3 protein: CASSQVGTAKKTIMNTEAFF. Here the CDR3 DNA reads TGCGCCAGCAGCCAAGTCGGGACAGCAAAAAAGACTATTATGAACACTGAAGCTTTCTTT.

The chain is built from TRBV6-5 and TRBJ1-3, with no clear D. V was shortened by 7 bases and J by 0 bases, with 10 bases between the two germline ends. The CDR3 sequence is 14 residues long. Germline values: CDR1 MNHEY, CDR2 SVGAGI. The CDR3 sequence: CASTMGHSGNTIYF. Here the CDR3 DNA reads TGTGCCAGCACTATGGGTCACTCTGGAAACACCATATATTTT.

The V and J genes are TRBV7-9 and TRBJ2-1; 7 bases line up with TRBD2. V lost 0 bases to trimming and J lost 3 bases; unmatched junction nucleotides: 5. Germline V gene sequence: CDR1 SEHNR, CDR2 FQNEAQ (reference sequence). The CDR3 is 16 residues long. The CDR3 here is CASSLAERTSYNEQFF. CDR3 sequence (DNA): TGTGCCAGCAGCTTAGCTGAGAGGACTAGCTACAATGAGCAGTTCTTC.

The chain couples TRBV6-4 to TRBJ2-3; 9 bases map to TRBD1. The V segment lost 5 bases and the J segment 4 bases; nucleotides outside the gene matches: 7. Germline V lookup: CDR1 MRHNA, CDR2 SNTAGT. The length of the CDR3 is 15 residues. The CDR3 DNA sequence: TGTGCCAGCAGTTCCGGGACAGGGCCCGCAGATACGCAGTATTTT. Its translation is CASSSGTGPADTQYF.